The rows below give T cell receptor beta chains drawn from one sample of a study of blood T cells in healthy people across ages. TCRdb reprocessed the 5' RACE reads with MiXCR, giving one entry per CDR3 protein. The table lists over 600,000 distinct CDR3 sequences, around 21% of them singletons. The sample taken for sequencing was blood. These receptors came from a man aged 65-85 years in good health. The CDR3 runs from the conserved cysteine through the conserved F or W. The D gene is left open where the match is weak. The size entry is marked missing in some rows and otherwise reads once, few, many or a size class.

v_call,j_call,d_call,clone_size,cdr3_nt,cdr3_aa
TRBV6-5,TRBJ2-7,TRBD2,few,TGTGCCAGCAGTGGACAAGCGACTAGCGGGGGCTACGAGCAGTACTTC,CASSGQATSGGYEQYF
TRBV27,TRBJ2-2,TRBD1,few,TGTGCCAGCAGTACAGGGGGCGCGGGAACCGGGGAGCTGTTTTTT,CASSTGGAGTGELFF
TRBV7-9,TRBJ2-1,TRBD2,.,TGTGCCAGCAGCTTAGGAAGGCTAGCGGATACGTACAATGAGCAGTTCTTC,CASSLGRLADTYNEQFF
TRBV6-6,TRBJ1-4,TRBD1,.,TGTGCCAGCAGTTATATAGGACAGGGCGGTGAAAAACTGTTTTTT,CASSYIGQGGEKLFF
TRBV3-1,TRBJ2-1,TRBD2,few,TGTGCCAGCAGCCACCTAACTTGGACTAGCGGGAGGTCCTACAATGAGCAGTTCTTC,CASSHLTWTSGRSYNEQFF
TRBV10-3,TRBJ2-5,.,few,TGTGCCATCAGTGAGGACCGGGACTCTCAAGAGACCCAGTACTTC,CAISEDRDSQETQYF
TRBV5-1,TRBJ2-1,TRBD2,.,TGCGCCAGCAGCTCATCTACGACTAGCGGGATGTTCAATGAGCAGTTCTTC,CASSSSTTSGMFNEQFF
TRBV5-1,TRBJ2-1,TRBD1,.,TGCGCCAGCAGTGGTGGACAGGGGGCTAATGAGCAGTTCTTC,CASSGGQGANEQFF
TRBV29-1,TRBJ1-2,.,few,TGCAGCGTTGATGACAGAGCTAACTATGGCTACACCTTC,CSVDDRANYGYTF
TRBV6-2/TRBV6-3,TRBJ2-7,TRBD2,.,TGTGCCAGCACCAAAGTAACTAGCGGCTCCTACGAGCAGTACTTC,CASTKVTSGSYEQYF
TRBV5-1,TRBJ2-2,TRBD2,few,TGCGCCAGCAGCTTGCCCGCGGGAGGTACCGGGGAGCTGTTTTTT,CASSLPAGGTGELFF
TRBV7-9,TRBJ1-4,TRBD1,few,TGTGCCAGCACCCCCGGGACAGGGGGTGAAAAACTGTTTTTT,CASTPGTGGEKLFF
TRBV5-1,TRBJ2-7,.,.,TGCGCCAGCAGCTCGTCTTACCCTGATTCCTACGAGCAGTACTTC,CASSSSYPDSYEQYF
TRBV29-1,TRBJ2-2,.,few,TGCAGCGTCCCAGTGAACACCGGGGAGCTGTTTTTT,CSVPVNTGELFF
TRBV7-3,TRBJ2-5,.,.,TGTGCCAGCAGCCCATCCCGGGACGGACAAGAGACCCAGTACTTC,CASSPSRDGQETQYF
TRBV5-1,TRBJ2-1,.,few,TGCGCCAGCAGCTCTTCCGGGGGGCTCTACAATGAGCAGTTCTTC,CASSSSGGLYNEQFF
TRBV7-8,TRBJ1-4,TRBD1,.,TGTGCCAGCAGCTTAAGAGGGGGACAGGGGGCAACTAATGAAAAACTGTTTTTT,CASSLRGGQGATNEKLFF
TRBV25-1,TRBJ2-3,.,few,TGTGCCAGCAGTGAATTAGTGGGAGTTTCCACAGATACGCAGTATTTT,CASSELVGVSTDTQYF
TRBV6-1,TRBJ2-5,TRBD1,few,TGTGCCAGCAGATGGACAGGACGGTCGGAAGAGACCCAGTACTTC,CASRWTGRSEETQYF
TRBV20-1,TRBJ2-3,.,.,TGCAGTGCCTTAATGGACAGTTTCGCAGATATGCAGTATTTT,CSALMDSFADMQYF
TRBV10-3,TRBJ2-1,TRBD2,few,TGTGCCATCAGTGATCTTAGCGGGAGGGATACTAGCTCCTACAATGAGCAGTTCTTC,CAISDLSGRDTSSYNEQFF
TRBV7-3,TRBJ2-1,TRBD2,.,TGTGCCAGCAGCTCGCGTAGGACTAGCGGGAGGCGGGGATCCTACAATGAGCAGTTCTTC,CASSSRRTSGRRGSYNEQFF
TRBV6-1,TRBJ2-3,.,.,TGTGCCAGCAGTGAAGCTGCGGGCCGGGGGTTTGCAGATACGCAGTATTTT,CASSEAAGRGFADTQYF
TRBV6-1,TRBJ2-7,TRBD2,.,TGTGCCACCAATGCCGATGGGAGGGGTGGCAGCATCTACGAGCAGTACTTC,CATNADGRGGSIYEQYF
TRBV12-3/TRBV12-4,TRBJ2-7,.,.,TGTGCCAGCAGCTTCAGGCCGGACTCACAGTACTTC,CASSFRPDSQYF
TRBV7-6,TRBJ2-1,TRBD2,.,TGTGCCAGCAGCGGGGGGGTGCGGGAGAATTACAATGAGCAGTTCTTC,CASSGGVRENYNEQFF
TRBV6-2/TRBV6-3,TRBJ2-5,.,.,TGTGCCAGCAGTTACGTCCTGGGGAACCAAGAGACCCAGTACTTC,CASSYVLGNQETQYF
TRBV20-1,TRBJ2-2,.,.,TGCAGTGCTAGACAGGGAGCGAGCACCGGGGAGCTGTTTTTT,CSARQGASTGELFF
TRBV7-2,TRBJ2-2,.,few,TGTGCCAGCAGCTTAGCGATGGGACTGAACACCGGGGAGCTGTTTTTT,CASSLAMGLNTGELFF
TRBV7-9,TRBJ2-5,.,.,TGTGCCAGCAGCTTAGTTGGAGGGGTTGGGGAGCCCCAGTACTTC,CASSLVGGVGEPQYF
TRBV15,TRBJ1-5,.,many,TGTGCCACCAGGCCTCTATCGCCTAGCAATCAGCCCCAGCATTTT,CATRPLSPSNQPQHF
TRBV5-1,TRBJ1-2,.,.,TGCGCCAGCAGCCCGGAGGTAGGGGCCTATGGCTACACCTTC,CASSPEVGAYGYTF
TRBV18,TRBJ2-7,.,once,TGTGCCAGCTCACCGGGACGGAATACCTACGAGCAGTACTTC,CASSPGRNTYEQYF
TRBV11-2,TRBJ1-2,.,few,TGTGCCAGCAGCTGGACCAACTATGGCTACACCTTC,CASSWTNYGYTF
TRBV4-1,TRBJ2-1,TRBD2,few,TGCGCCAGCAGCCTCGGGAGGGCGGATATGGGTGAGCAGTTCTTC,CASSLGRADMGEQFF